Listed here are 3 T cell receptor beta chains from one sample, sequenced in a study of T cell responses to AZD1222 COVID-19 vaccine (dated by TCRdb to the early 2020s). Receptor libraries were prepared by the immunoSEQ multiplex PCR assay. As stored in TCRdb, this immuneACCESS dataset retains in-frame rearrangements with V and J assigned. A fraction of the clones does not appear; measured against another copy, unresolved V genes explain less than half of the discrepancy, and the remainder lacks a known reason. The sample includes 110,000 to 150,000 clones, with about 92% observed a single time. The ten largest clones add up to approximately 2.1% of the sample. The time point label here, explained by the study, means: baseline before first vaccination. The material was peripheral blood, obtained on day 0 of AZD1222 vaccination. These receptor sequences come from an adult in good health.

Worth noting for this clone: One end of the junction does not line up with germline, which may come from a read error. The chain employs TRBV7-2 and TRBJ1-1; 7 positions match TRBD1. This CDR3 is built from 13 residues. Germline V gene data show CDR1 as SGHTA and CDR2 as FQGNSA. CDR3 bases: TGTGCCAGCAGCTTCGAGGGGGCAGGGACACCTCACTTT. Translation gives CASSFEGAGTPHF.

This clone was found once. This rearrangement joins TRBV27 to TRBJ1-2; D is possibly TRBD1 (5 bases). The CDR3 extends over 13 amino acids. The germline V and J ends were trimmed by 7 bases and 3 bases, with 12 bases remaining between them. Germline V gene lookup returns CDR1 MNHEY and CDR2 SMNVEV (reference sequence). The CDR3 is CASTPGADYGYTF. The CDR3 coding sequence is TGTGCCAGCACCCCTGGGGCCGACTATGGCTACACCTTC.

The J gene is TRBJ2-7, the V gene TRBV7-3; no clear D gene. CDR3 length: 12 residues. Germline V gives CDR1 SGHTA, CDR2 FQGTGA. V was cut by 3 bases and J by 4 bases, with 7 bases left in between. The CDR3 here is CASSLEPYEQYF. CDR3 bases: TGTGCCAGCAGCTTGGAGCCTTACGAGCAGTACTTC.